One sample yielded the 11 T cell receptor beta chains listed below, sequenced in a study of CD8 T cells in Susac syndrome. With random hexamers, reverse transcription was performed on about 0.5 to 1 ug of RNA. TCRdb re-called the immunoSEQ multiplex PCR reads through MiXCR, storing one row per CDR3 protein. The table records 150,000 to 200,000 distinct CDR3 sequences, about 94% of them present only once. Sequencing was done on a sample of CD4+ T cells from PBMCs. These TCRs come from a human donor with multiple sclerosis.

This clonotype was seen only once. CDR3: CSASGGPQETQYF. CDR3 sequence (DNA): TGCAGTGCTAGCGGGGGACCTCAAGAGACCCAGTACTTC. The J gene is TRBJ2-5, the V gene TRBV20-1; D is perhaps TRBD2 (6 bases). Germline V CDR1 and CDR2: DFQATT, SNEGSKA (reference sequence). V shed 3 bases and J shed 2 bases, with 10 bases lying between them. The CDR3 extends over 13 amino acids.

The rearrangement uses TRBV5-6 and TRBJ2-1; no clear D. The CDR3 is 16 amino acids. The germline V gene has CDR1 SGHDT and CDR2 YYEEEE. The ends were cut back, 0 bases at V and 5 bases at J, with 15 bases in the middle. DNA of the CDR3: TGTGCCAGCAGCTTGGCCGGGTGGCAGAGGAACAATGAGCAGTTCTTC. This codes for CASSLAGWQRNNEQFF.

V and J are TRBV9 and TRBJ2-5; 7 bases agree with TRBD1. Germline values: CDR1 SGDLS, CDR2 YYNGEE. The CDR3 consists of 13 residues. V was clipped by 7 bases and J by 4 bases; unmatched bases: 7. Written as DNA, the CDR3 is TGTGCCAGCGGACAGACAGGGTCAGAGACCCAGTACTTC. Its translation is CASGQTGSETQYF.

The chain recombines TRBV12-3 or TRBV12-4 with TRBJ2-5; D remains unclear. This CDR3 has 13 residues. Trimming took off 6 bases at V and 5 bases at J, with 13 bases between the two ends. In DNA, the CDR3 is TGTGCCAGCAGCCCCGGGTCCGGCGAGACCCAGTACTTC. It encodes CASSPGSGETQYF.

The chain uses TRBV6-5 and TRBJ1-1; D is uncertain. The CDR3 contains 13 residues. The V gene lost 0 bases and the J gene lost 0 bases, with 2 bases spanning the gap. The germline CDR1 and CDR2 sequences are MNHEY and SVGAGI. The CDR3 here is CASSYSVNTEAFF. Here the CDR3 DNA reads TGTGCCAGCAGTTACTCAGTGAACACTGAAGCTTTCTTT.

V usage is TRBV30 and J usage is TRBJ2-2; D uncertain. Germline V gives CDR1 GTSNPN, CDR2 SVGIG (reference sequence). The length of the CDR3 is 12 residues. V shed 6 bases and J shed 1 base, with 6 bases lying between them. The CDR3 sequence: CACPRNTGELFF. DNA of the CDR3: TGTGCCTGTCCAAGGAACACCGGGGAGCTGTTTTTT.

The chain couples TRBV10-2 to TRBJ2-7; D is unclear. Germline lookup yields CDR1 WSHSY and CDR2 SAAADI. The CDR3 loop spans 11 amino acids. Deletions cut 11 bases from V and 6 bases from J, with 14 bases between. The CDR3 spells CAQRENREQYF. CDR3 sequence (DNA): TGCGCCCAGCGCGAGAACCGCGAGCAGTACTTC.

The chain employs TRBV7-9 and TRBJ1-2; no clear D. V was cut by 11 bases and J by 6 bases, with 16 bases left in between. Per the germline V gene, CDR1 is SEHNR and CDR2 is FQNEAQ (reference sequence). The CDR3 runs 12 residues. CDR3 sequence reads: CALSSGLDGYTF. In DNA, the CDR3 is TGTGCCTTATCATCGGGGTTGGATGGCTACACCTTC.

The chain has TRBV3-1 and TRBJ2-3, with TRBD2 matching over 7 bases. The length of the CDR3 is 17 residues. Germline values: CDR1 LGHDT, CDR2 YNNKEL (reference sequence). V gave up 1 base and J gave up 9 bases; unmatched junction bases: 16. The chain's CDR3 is CASSQATSQVLATTQYF. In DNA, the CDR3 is TGTGCCAGCAGCCAAGCGACTAGCCAAGTACTAGCTACGACGCAGTATTTT.

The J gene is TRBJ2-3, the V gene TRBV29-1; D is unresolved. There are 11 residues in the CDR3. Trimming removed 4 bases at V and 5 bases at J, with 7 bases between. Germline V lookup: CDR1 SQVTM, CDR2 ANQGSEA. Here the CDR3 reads CSVVWGDTQYF. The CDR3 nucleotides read TGCAGCGTTGTGTGGGGAGATACGCAGTATTTT.

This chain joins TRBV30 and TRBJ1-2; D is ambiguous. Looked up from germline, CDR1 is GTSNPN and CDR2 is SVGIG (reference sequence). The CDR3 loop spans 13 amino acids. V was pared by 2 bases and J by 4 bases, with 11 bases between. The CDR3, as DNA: TGTGCCTGGAGTATCAAGGGCAGCTATGGCTACACCTTC. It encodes CAWSIKGSYGYTF.